The clone carrying this T cell receptor (beta chain) was detected ten times or more. This sample was included in a study of T cells after yellow fever vaccination. Per germline, CDR1 SGHTA and CDR2 FQGNSA. Trimming cost V 4 bases and J 7 bases, with 16 bases left between them. CDR3 length equals 15 residues. Each CDR3 protein gets one entry after TCRdb re-called the 5' RACE reads with MiXCR. The sample shows approximately 260,000 distinct CDR3 sequences, about 5.2% of them seen only once. Sequences were derived from CD4+ T cells sorted from PBMCs, sampled on the day of the yellow fever booster vaccination. The chain couples TRBV7-2 to TRBJ2-2, with D possibly called TRBD1 or TRBD2 (6 bases each). The origin of this receptor is a man aged 18 to 30 who received the YFV17D yellow fever vaccine. DNA of the CDR3: TGTGCCAGCAGCTCGCAGGGGAGGATAAACGGGGAGCTGTTTTTT. The encoded protein is CASSSQGRINGELFF.